This T cell receptor beta chain came from a study of cytomegalovirus exposure and HLA in healthy donors. The PCR ran on 60 Vbeta and 13 Jbeta primers. Sequencing was performed with immunoSEQ multiplex PCR; in TCRdb, only in-frame clones are kept and a portion is missing. The data show about 120,000 clones, around 84% seen once. This clone was found once. Germline lookup yields CDR1 SGHNT and CDR2 YYREEE (reference sequence). The V end lost 6 bases, the J end lost 5 bases, and 21 bases lay between the germline ends. This CDR3 is 16 amino acids long. The chain couples TRBV5-4 to TRBJ2-1, with a weak D call TRBD1 (6 bases). This TCR was recovered from a woman aged 25 to 39 in good health and CMV-seropositive. The sample was PBMCs. The CDR3, as DNA: TGTGCCAGCACCCACCCTCGGCAGGGGAGCCACAATGAGCAGTTCTTC. Residues: CASTHPRQGSHNEQFF.